A selection of T cell receptor beta chains follows, all from one sample in a study of cytomegalovirus exposure and HLA in healthy donors. Sequenced by immunoSEQ multiplex PCR; TCRdb stores in-frame clones only, minus some. The sample contains 110,000 or so clones, under 85% of which appear only once. The sequenced material came from PBMCs. These receptors were taken from a man aged 35 to 55 in good health and CMV-seronegative. The CDR3 runs from the conserved cysteine through the conserved F or W.

CDR3	J	V
CASSFSGSSYEQYF	TRBJ2-7	TRBV5-1
CASSRSSGGYNEQFF	TRBJ2-1	TRBV27
CASRLAGGPGTQYF	TRBJ2-5	TRBV13
CASSTGTSGITGELFF	TRBJ2-2	TRBV10-1
CASSLEGAAKKNIQYF	TRBJ2-4	TRBV5-4
CASSRLTRADTQYF	TRBJ2-3	TRBV7-2
CASSVAETQYF	TRBJ2-5	TRBV9
CASSRGGVPDTQYF	TRBJ2-3	TRBV6-5
CASSFSSYEQYF	NA	TRBV5-8
CASRPPQGAPYF	TRBJ2-5	TRBV19
CASSLDPSRPDHRETQYF	TRBJ2-5	TRBV5-1
CASSPPGLAGGSSYNEQFF	TRBJ2-1	TRBV5-6
CASSLAGGADTQYF	TRBJ2-3	TRBV7-9
CASSHSGAGMSGSQYF	TRBJ2-5	TRBV5-1
CASSLAGTDYEQYF	NA	TRBV5-8
CASRSGVAYGYTF	TRBJ1-2	TRBV10-2
CASSHGQGSNQPQHF	TRBJ1-5	TRBV7-9
CASSGSSYNEQFF	TRBJ2-1	TRBV2
CAWSARQGDRTNEKLFF	TRBJ1-4	TRBV30
CASSLAPSPRRDTQYF	TRBJ2-3	TRBV5-1
CASSLATGMNTEAFF	TRBJ1-1	TRBV5-1
CSAETSYEQYF	TRBJ2-7	TRBV20-1
CASSLSGQYEQYF	TRBJ2-7	TRBV5-1
CACSVNTEAFF	TRBJ1-1	TRBV30
CASNPGQGNTEAFF	TRBJ1-1	TRBV5-6
CASRKDRDTEAFF	TRBJ1-1	TRBV28
CASRKLAEGLTDTQYF	TRBJ2-3	TRBV10-2
CASSIATGTDYEQYF	TRBJ2-7	TRBV19
CASSSQLNEKLFF	TRBJ1-4	TRBV7-9